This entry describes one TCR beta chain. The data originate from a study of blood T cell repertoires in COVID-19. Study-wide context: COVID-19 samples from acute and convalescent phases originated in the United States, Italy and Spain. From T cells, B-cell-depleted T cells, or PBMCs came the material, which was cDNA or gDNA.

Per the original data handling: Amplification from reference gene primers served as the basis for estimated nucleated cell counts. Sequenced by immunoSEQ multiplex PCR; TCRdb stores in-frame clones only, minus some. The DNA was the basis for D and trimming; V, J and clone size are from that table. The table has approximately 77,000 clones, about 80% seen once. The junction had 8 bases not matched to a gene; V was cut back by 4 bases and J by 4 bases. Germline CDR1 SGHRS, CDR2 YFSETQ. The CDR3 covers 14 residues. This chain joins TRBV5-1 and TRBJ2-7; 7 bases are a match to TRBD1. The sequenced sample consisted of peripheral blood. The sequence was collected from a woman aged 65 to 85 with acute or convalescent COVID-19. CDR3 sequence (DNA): TGCGCCAGCAGCACGACAGGGATTATTTACGAGCAGTACTTC. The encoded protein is CASSTTGIIYEQYF.